One and the same sample provided the 25 T cell receptor beta chains below, sequenced in a study of cytomegalovirus exposure and HLA in healthy donors (dated by TCRdb to about 2017). Library method: the immunoSEQ multiplex PCR assay. For the multiplex PCR, a mixture combining 60 forward primers for TCR Vbeta segments and 13 reverse primers for TCR Jbeta segments was used. The source is immuneACCESS, and TCRdb retained only in-frame sequences with V and J called. Part of the clones is not carried over; for the studies checked, unresolved V genes explain less than half of this, and the remainder is unexplained. The sample table holds more than 95,000 clones, of which over 80% were seen once. Clones ranked in the top ten supply about 19% of the sample. Sequenced sample: PBMCs. The receptors were gathered from a young man in good health and CMV-seropositive.

The chain couples TRBV2 to TRBJ1-1; tentatively, D is TRBD1 (5 bases). With 3 bases removed from V and 4 bases from J, the gap between germline ends came to 9 bases. In germline, CDR1 is SNHLY, CDR2 FYNNEI. The CDR3 covers 13 residues. CDR3 loop: CASSDRETTEAFF. CDR3 nucleotides: TGTGCCAGCAGTGACAGGGAAACCACTGAAGCTTTCTTT.

This rearrangement joins TRBV30 to TRBJ2-5; D is perhaps TRBD2 (5 bases). V lost 4 bases and J 1 base, leaving 10 bases between the germline ends. Germline CDR1 reads GTSNPN; CDR2 reads SVGIG (reference sequence). The CDR3 runs to 13 residues. Written as DNA, the CDR3 is TGTGCCTGGAAAAAGCGGAGCCAAGAGACCCAGTACTTC. Its translation: CAWKKRSQETQYF.

The rearrangement links TRBV5-4 to TRBJ2-2; 9 bases fit TRBD1. Germline V gives CDR1 SGHNT, CDR2 YYREEE (reference sequence). The V segment lost 5 bases and the J segment 2 bases; nucleotides outside the gene matches: 10. The CDR3 is 17 residues long. CDR3 nucleotide sequence: TGTGCCAGCAGTCTCCCGGGGACAGGGAGTAACACCGGGGAGCTGTTTTTT. The encoded protein is CASSLPGTGSNTGELFF.

V usage is TRBV6-5 and J usage is TRBJ2-1, with TRBD1 as a possible D gene (7 bases). The V and J ends lost 5 bases and 10 bases respectively, with 15 bases between them. The CDR3 loop spans 13 amino acids. CDR1 is MNHEY and CDR2 is SVGAGI in the germline V gene. CDR3 nucleotides: TGTGCCAGCAGTACGGTCGCGGGACAGGAGCAGTTCTTC. Translation gives CASSTVAGQEQFF.

V and J are TRBV4-1 and TRBJ2-7, with TRBD2 as a possible D gene (6 bases). The CDR3 covers 18 residues. Germline CDR1 reads MGHRA; CDR2 reads YSYEKL. Trimming shortened V by 0 bases and J by 4 bases, and 22 bases separated the two germline ends. This CDR3 reads CASSQDRAPRRGSYEQYF. The CDR3 DNA sequence: TGCGCCAGCAGCCAAGATCGAGCCCCCAGGAGGGGTTCTTACGAGCAGTACTTC.

The genes are TRBV28 and TRBJ1-2; a weak D match, TRBD1 (6 bases). V gave up 7 bases and J gave up 4 bases, with 16 bases separating them. Germline V gene lookup returns CDR1 MDHEN and CDR2 SYDVKM. The CDR3 sequence is 14 residues long. CDR3 nucleotide sequence: TGTGCCAGCACCCCGCAGGGACACTTCTATGGCTACACCTTC. This translates into CASTPQGHFYGYTF.

This clone occurred a few times. This chain uses TRBV19 with TRBJ2-7; unclear D gene. The CDR3 consists of 17 residues. The V end was cut by 7 bases, the J end by 3 bases, with 25 bases between. CDR1 is LNHDA and CDR2 is SQIVND in the germline V gene (reference sequence). The CDR3 region is CASNLRRSRPPFYEQYF. For the CDR3, the DNA is TGTGCCAGTAACCTTAGAAGGAGCAGACCCCCCTTCTACGAGCAGTACTTC.

This sequence joins TRBV18 and TRBJ1-6; D not resolved. Deletions cut 2 bases from V and 6 bases from J, with 8 bases between. CDR3 size: 14 residues. CDR1 is KGHSH and CDR2 is LQKENI in the germline V gene. The CDR3 bases are TGTGCCAGCTCACCAATCGGTGTTAATTCACCCCTCCACTTT. Translated, it gives CASSPIGVNSPLHF.

A word on this clone: At the DNA level, this CDR3 is encoded by other sequences in the same sample as well. The chain joins TRBV19 to TRBJ1-5; D gene ambiguous. The CDR3 spans 14 residues. Germline CDR1 and CDR2: LNHDA and SQIVND (reference sequence). V was shortened by 3 bases and J by 5 bases, with 11 bases between the two germline ends. The CDR3 region is CASSIGGGYQPQHF. The CDR3 DNA sequence: TGTGCCAGTAGTATCGGAGGAGGTTATCAGCCCCAGCATTTT.

This rearrangement joins TRBV7-9 to TRBJ1-2; no firm D call. The CDR3 is 16 amino acids. Germline lookup yields CDR1 SEHNR and CDR2 FQNEAQ (reference sequence). The V end lost 2 bases, the J end lost 1 base, and 14 bases lay between the germline ends. The CDR3 DNA reads as TGTGCCAGCAGCTTACCGAGGCTGGCCCTTAACTATGGCTACACCTTC. Translating gives CASSLPRLALNYGYTF.

The J gene is TRBJ1-4, the V gene TRBV5-8; 7 positions agree with TRBD1. V was clipped by 3 bases and J by 7 bases; unmatched bases: 15. This CDR3 is 17 amino acids long. Germline CDR1 SGHTS, CDR2 YDEGEE. In nucleotides, the CDR3 is TGTGCCAGCAGCTCCCGGACAGGAGTGGGCGGTGGTGAAAAACTGTTTTTT. This gives the protein CASSSRTGVGGGEKLFF.

The chain couples TRBV30 to TRBJ2-2, with D maybe TRBD1 (5 bases). Germline lookup yields CDR1 GTSNPN and CDR2 SVGIG (reference sequence). The CDR3 sequence is 14 residues long. V lost 2 bases and J 0 bases, leaving 7 bases between the germline ends. The CDR3: CAWSIGANTGELFF. As DNA, the CDR3 is TGTGCCTGGAGTATAGGGGCGAACACCGGGGAGCTGTTTTTT.

V is TRBV2 and J is TRBJ1-2; 9 nucleotides align to TRBD1. The CDR3 runs 14 residues. The germline gives CDR1 SNHLY, CDR2 FYNNEI. V lost 6 bases and J lost 8; bases outside the gene matches: 10. CDR3 DNA sequence: TGTGCCAGCAGGACAGGGGGGGAAATACAGGGCTACACCTTC. Its translation: CASRTGGEIQGYTF.

The chain uses TRBV6-4 and TRBJ2-2; 7 bases are a match to TRBD2. CDR1 MRHNA and CDR2 SNTAGT come from the germline V gene. With V trimmed by 0 bases and J by 6 bases, 7 bases remained unmatched. There are 16 residues in the CDR3. The chain's CDR3 is CASSDSSGVVSGELFF. CDR3 DNA sequence: TGTGCCAGCAGTGACTCCAGCGGGGTAGTCTCCGGGGAGCTGTTTTTT.

The chain couples TRBV2 to TRBJ2-5; TRBD2 matches 9 bases. V was pared by 0 bases and J by 4 bases, with 3 bases of the junction left unmatched. CDR1 and CDR2 (germline): SNHLY, FYNNEI. This CDR3 comprises 15 residues. This CDR3 reads CASSEAGLARETQYF. The CDR3 bases are TGTGCCAGCAGTGAAGCCGGACTAGCGCGAGAGACCCAGTACTTC.

The chain employs TRBV5-6 and TRBJ2-7, with D maybe TRBD2 (6 bases). This CDR3 has 15 residues. Germline-derived CDR1 and CDR2 are SGHDT and YYEEEE. Trimming cost V 1 base and J 2 bases, with 13 bases left between them. CDR3 loop: CASSLSRDWTYEQYF. CDR3 DNA: TGTGCCAGCAGCTTGAGCCGGGACTGGACCTACGAGCAGTACTTC.

The chain carries TRBV2 and TRBJ2-5, with TRBD1 matching 8 bases. This CDR3 has 11 residues. V lost 6 bases and J lost 14; bases outside the gene matches: 8. Germline assignment: CDR1 SNHLY and CDR2 FYNNEI. CDR3 nucleotide sequence: TGTGCCAGCAGGACGGACAGGGATATTTACTTC. Translating gives CASRTDRDIYF.

This clone was counted a few times. The rearrangement uses TRBV28 and TRBJ2-3; D unresolved. The V end was cut by 3 bases, the J end by 1 base, with 8 bases between. There are 14 residues in the CDR3. Germline V gene lookup returns CDR1 MDHEN and CDR2 SYDVKM. The CDR3 spells CASSFLSGTDTQYF. Written as DNA, the CDR3 is TGTGCCAGCAGTTTTCTCAGCGGCACAGATACGCAGTATTTT.

The rearrangement links TRBV4-1 to TRBJ2-3; possible D gene TRBD2, 5 bases. Germline V lookup: CDR1 MGHRA, CDR2 YSYEKL. Trimming shortened V by 5 bases and J by 1 base, and 13 bases separated the two germline ends. The CDR3 has 15 residues. The CDR3 nucleotides read TGCGCCAGCAGCGCTCAGTGGGGAGGCACAGATACGCAGTATTTT. Amino acid sequence: CASSAQWGGTDTQYF.

The rearrangement joins TRBV19 to TRBJ2-5, with D tentatively TRBD2 (8 bases). Trimming stripped 6 bases from V and 5 bases from J, with 19 bases between. This CDR3 is built from 15 residues. The germline V gene has CDR1 LNHDA and CDR2 SQIVND (reference sequence). The CDR3 DNA reads TGTGCCAGTAGCTCCCCGGGAGGGGGCAGGGAGACCCAGTACTTC. Residues: CASSSPGGGRETQYF. The whole variable domain, remainder taken from reference TRBV19 and TRBJ2-5, is DGGITQSPKYLFRKEGQNVTLSCEQNLNHDAMYWYRQDPGQGLRLIYYSQIVNDFQKGDIAEGYSVSREKKESFPLTVTSAQKNPTAFYLCASSSPGGGRETQYFGPGTRLLVL.

The J gene is TRBJ2-7, the V gene TRBV7-7; no definite D call. This CDR3 has 14 residues. The germline gives CDR1 SSHAT, CDR2 FNYEAQ (reference sequence). V was trimmed by 1 base and J by 1 base, leaving 8 bases between them. The CDR3: CASSLGGGSYEQYF. The CDR3 DNA follows: TGTGCCAGCAGCTTAGGTGGCGGATCCTACGAGCAGTACTTC.

This clone was recorded once. The chain combines TRBV15 with TRBJ2-2, with 8 bases lining up with TRBD1. This CDR3 comprises 15 residues. With V trimmed by 2 bases and J by 6 bases, 5 bases remained unmatched. Germline V gene data show CDR1 as LNHNV and CDR2 as YYDKDF (reference sequence). CDR3: CATSRSDREAGELFF. DNA for the CDR3: TGTGCCACCAGCAGATCGGACAGGGAGGCCGGGGAGCTGTTTTTT.

This chain links TRBV7-8 with TRBJ2-5, with unresolved D. Germline values: CDR1 SGHVS, CDR2 FQNEAQ. The CDR3 has 10 residues. V lost 5 bases, J lost 5 bases, and 3 bases lay in between. CDR3 region: CASSPETQYF. The CDR3 DNA reads TGTGCCAGCAGCCCGGAGACCCAGTACTTC.

A few counts support this clone. The chain carries TRBV4-1 and TRBJ2-5; perhaps TRBD2 as D (5 bases). CDR3 length: 15 residues. The germline CDR1 and CDR2 sequences are MGHRA and YSYEKL. The V end was cut by 1 base, the J end by 1 base, with 10 bases between. As DNA, the CDR3 is TGCGCCAGCAGCCAAGTTGCAGCGGCCCAAGAGACCCAGTACTTC. Translated, it gives CASSQVAAAQETQYF.

The V and J genes are TRBV19 and TRBJ1-6; a weak D match, TRBD1 (6 bases). Germline CDR1 reads LNHDA; CDR2 reads SQIVND (reference sequence). V gave up 6 bases and J gave up 9 bases, with 12 bases separating them. This CDR3 comprises 13 residues. CDR3 in amino acids: CASSRGNGSPLHF. The CDR3 DNA reads TGTGCCAGTAGCAGGGGAAATGGTTCACCCCTCCACTTT.